This T cell receptor (beta chain) appears in the sequencing data of a study of blood T cell repertoires in COVID-19. Study overall: Sources were T cells, B-cell-depleted T cells, or PBMCs; the material itself was cDNA or gDNA.

The V gene end was trimmed by 5 bases and the J gene end by 5 bases; junction bases not matched to a gene: 7. Germline V gene data show CDR1 as SEHNR and CDR2 as FQNEAQ (reference sequence). The length of the CDR3 is 15 residues. Clones were read by immunoSEQ multiplex PCR, and TCRdb kept only the in-frame ones, dropping some. The sample carries over 150,000 clones, approximately 80% recorded once. Sequenced sample: peripheral blood. The TCR comes from a woman aged 55-70 years with acute or convalescent COVID-19. The chain joins TRBV7-9 to TRBJ1-4, with 8 positions matching TRBD1. This CDR3 reads CASSPQGGSNEKLFF. CDR3 coding DNA: TGTGCCAGCAGCCCACAGGGGGGGTCCAATGAAAAACTGTTTTTT.